A single TCR beta chain is shown here with its context. Its antigen specificity is not known. Within one base of it there is no much larger clone, and no base qualities were kept. CD8 naive samples were obtained by positive selection for CCR7 among CD45RO-negative cells, yielding a CD45RA+CCR7+ population from which TemRA cells were excluded. Healthy HIV-negative adults with no recently reported acute infections or vaccinations were included as donors. All donors were Caucasian adults living in Nashville, Tennessee, USA. Blood was collected by leukapheresis, and PBMCs were isolated by Ficoll-Histopaque density gradient centrifugation and then cryopreserved in liquid nitrogen vapor phase. Analytical flow cytometry was used to check the purity and quantity of each magnetically sorted T cell population. From each sorted fraction, genomic DNA was isolated and quantified by UV absorbance on a Nanodrop 2000c.

The data were taken from a study of shared clonotypes between healthy human individuals (dated by TCRdb to the early 2020s). About the study as a whole: The cohort comprised a couple of women and three men aged 18 to 49 years. For each donor, three plates each were used for CD4 naive and CD4 memory, two plates were used for CD8 naive, and one plate was used for CD8 memory. To estimate repertoire size and how much clonotype sharing occurs between individuals, the study deeply sequenced the blood TCR repertoires of roughly 5 healthy adults. Libraries were prepared and TCR repertoires were sequenced by different laboratories using diverse techniques, in order to increase sequencing depth and limit assay-specific biases. Per donor, leukapheresis produced somewhere between about 0.94 and 9 billion PBMCs. Points the paper makes about the study in general: Only blood was sampled, and tissue TCR repertoires likely differ from those in blood. Estimated clonotype richness was generally larger for naive than for memory subsets. Pairwise subsampling indicated that sequencing depth was expected to affect the degree of clonotype sharing among donors. Because the study included a small number of donors, the genetic and exposure-history diversity represented was limited. Compared with non-shared clonotypes, the clonotypes found in all four sorted-subset donors had higher generation probabilities. When several donors were compared, the shared fraction of clonotypes was about 5.2% for naive CD4, roughly 3.4% for naive CD8, about 2.4% for memory CD4, and 0.35% to 0.5% for memory CD8. Rarefaction of sorted-subset datasets indicated incomplete sequencing despite the large sequencing depth.

Using the deep immunoSEQ assay, multiplex PCR amplified TCR CDR3 regions from genomic DNA. For each cell subset, the extracted genomic DNA was distributed evenly across all wells of several immunoSEQ 96-well plates, and each plate served as one replicate. For sorted subsets, around 200 ng genomic DNA, equal to some 30,000 T cell genomes, was loaded into each replicate PCR. The purified libraries were quantified using a Qubit 3.0 fluorometer, sized with a Bioanalyzer 2100, and then quantified again using the KAPA Library Quantification kit. Every immunoSEQ 96-well plate was sequenced on a separate single-read 150-cycle Illumina NextSeq 550 flow cell. The authors' analysis ran thus. The immunoSEQ output contained only junctional sequences without quality scores, so filtering could not match that applied to full-length reads. To assign V/J genes and CDR3, sequences were annotated against IMGT germline references using PyIR, a Python wrapper for IgBLAST v1.9. Reads with weak V/J assignments (E-value above 1e-6), missing CDR3, stop codons, out-of-frame junctions, or ambiguous translated residues were removed. A V3J clonotype was defined by an identical inferred V gene, J gene, and CDR3 amino acid sequence. Percentage overlap between repertoires was computed as shared unique clonotypes divided by the size of the smaller repertoire. Three approaches were used to assess repertoire richness: RTK rarefaction, the Chao1 estimator, and Recon v2.1 estimates of unobserved clonotypes. Generation probabilities were computed with OLGA for all TCRbeta clonotypes obtained by the gDNA method from a handful of donors. TCRdb took this table from immuneACCESS and kept in-frame rearrangements with V and J called. Such tables lack part of the clones; where checked against another copy, unresolved V genes explain under half of the gap, and the rest is unexplained. V, J and clone size reflect that table, while D and trimming were determined from the DNA. Present in this sample are hundreds of thousands of clones, 95% of which were seen just once. Over 0.1% of the sample is held by the ten biggest clonotypes.

Sequenced material: naive CD8+ T cells sorted from blood. The cell subset or site label of this sample denotes: CD45RA+CCR7+. The receptor was derived from a woman aged 30 to 39 in good health.

The DNA sequence reads TGCGCCAGCAGCTTGGAGCCAGGAACCTTTTACGAGCAGTACTTC. Translated, it reads CASSLEPGTFYEQYF. Recombination linked TRBV5-1 to TRBJ2-7; the D gene is not confidently resolved. The CDR3 sequence holds 15 residues, the cysteine and phenylalanine included. The kept DNA is CDR3 alone, 45 bases in frame from the first base. The germline V gene gives CDR1 as SGHRS and CDR2 as YFSETQ. Trimming at the junction amounts to 0 bases on V and 4 bases on J, and the germline ends lie 14 bases apart.